This record concerns one TCR beta chain sequence. CDR1 and CDR2 from the germline V gene are ENHRY and SYGVKD. V was trimmed by 2 bases and J by 4 bases, leaving 5 bases between them. The CDR3 runs to 12 residues. The table came from immunoSEQ multiplex PCR; TCRdb's copy has only in-frame clones and leaves some out. Of 100,000 to 150,000 clones in the sample, around 90% were seen once. This record comes from a study of control samples from healthy donors and cancer patients. The gene calls are TRBV10-3 and TRBJ1-2, with unresolved D. The material sequenced was blood. The clonotype originates from a man in his forties in good health. The CDR3 reads CAISERTYGYTF. The CDR3, as DNA: TGTGCCATCAGTGAGCGGACCTATGGCTACACCTTC.